Listed below are T cell receptor beta chains from one sample, sequenced in a study of patients and donors after allogeneic stem cell transplantation. From the RT-PCR reads, TCRdb called clonotypes with MiXCR, one entry per CDR3 protein. The data contain about 960,000 distinct CDR3 sequences, about 20% of them singletons. The sequencing sample was made of blood, either unsorted or a sorted T cell fraction (not recorded which). The receptors were sampled from a human donor who was either an allogeneic HSCT recipient or a stem cell or donor lymphocyte infusion donor (not recorded which). It is not recorded whose cells these are; they may come from a transplant donor. CDR3s include the opening cysteine and the closing phenylalanine or tryptophan. The D gene is left open where the match is weak. Size is stated for part of the rows, as once, few or many counts, or as a class when the clone is expanded.

CDR3 length	clone size	D gene	V gene	J gene	CDR3 protein	CDR3 DNA
13	.	TRBD1	TRBV12-3/TRBV12-4	TRBJ2-7	CASSKGQTYEQYF	TGTGCCAGCAGTAAGGGACAGACCTACGAGCAGTACTTC
14	many	.	TRBV12-3/TRBV12-4	TRBJ2-3	CASSLWGAGDTQYF	TGTGCCAGCAGTTTATGGGGGGCCGGAGATACGCAGTATTTT
13	many	.	TRBV12-3/TRBV12-4	TRBJ2-3	CASSLTRADTQYF	TGTGCCAGCAGTTTGACAAGGGCAGATACGCAGTATTTT
16	few	TRBD2	TRBV6-1	TRBJ2-1	CASSRSKRGGANEQFF	TGTGCCAGCAGCAGATCTAAGCGGGGGGGTGCCAATGAGCAGTTCTTC
17	.	TRBD2	TRBV5-1	TRBJ2-3	CASSLEGLAGNTDTQYF	TGCGCCAGCAGCTTGGAGGGGCTAGCGGGGAACACAGATACGCAGTATTTT
20	few	TRBD2	TRBV4-1	TRBJ2-1	CASSQVSLAGGQGSYNEQFF	TGCGCCAGCAGCCAAGTTTCCCTAGCGGGAGGGCAGGGCTCCTACAATGAGCAGTTCTTC
17	.	TRBD2	TRBV4-1	TRBJ2-2	CASSQARLAGGWEELFF	TGCGCCAGCAGCCAAGCGCGACTAGCGGGAGGTTGGGAGGAGCTGTTTTTT
13	.	.	TRBV20-1	TRBJ2-3	CSGVRGPTDTQYF	TGCAGTGGTGTAAGGGGCCCCACAGATACGCAGTATTTT
16	few	TRBD2	TRBV27	TRBJ2-1	CASSTSGGFSYNEQFF	TGTGCCAGCAGCACTAGCGGGGGATTTTCCTACAATGAGCAGTTCTTC
14	few	.	TRBV6-1	TRBJ2-7	CASSEKGVVAEQYF	TGTGCCAGCAGTGAAAAGGGGGTGGTAGCCGAGCAGTACTTC
18	.	.	TRBV11-2	TRBJ2-1	CASSLVGGKSTSYNEQFF	TGTGCCAGCAGCTTAGTAGGGGGTAAGAGTACTTCGTACAATGAGCAGTTCTTC
14	.	.	TRBV9	TRBJ2-7	CASSDNSGPYEQYF	TGTGCCAGCAGCGACAATAGCGGACCCTACGAGCAGTACTTC
13	.	.	TRBV14	TRBJ2-7	CASSQQGPYEQYF	TGTGCCAGCAGCCAACAGGGGCCCTACGAGCAGTACTTC
15	.	TRBD1	TRBV6-1	TRBJ1-5	CASSVQGGSNQPQHF	TGTGCCAGCAGCGTTCAGGGGGGTAGCAATCAGCCCCAGCATTTT
14	few	.	TRBV11-3	TRBJ1-4	CASGGGIGNEKLFF	TGTGCCAGCGGTGGGGGGATCGGTAATGAAAAACTGTTTTTT
14	.	TRBD1	TRBV28	TRBJ2-5	CASRDRAKRETQYF	TGTGCCAGCAGGGACAGGGCGAAACGGGAGACCCAGTACTTC
18	few	.	TRBV18	TRBJ1-2	CASSPLSGERDEDYGYTF	TGTGCCAGCTCACCATTGAGTGGAGAAAGGGATGAAGACTATGGCTACACCTTC
14	few	.	TRBV5-1	TRBJ1-6	CASSLAKGGSPLHF	TGCGCCAGCAGCTTGGCCAAAGGAGGTTCACCCCTCCACTTT
14	.	.	TRBV20-1	TRBJ2-7	CSARDGGIHYEQYF	TGCAGTGCTAGAGATGGGGGGATCCACTACGAGCAGTACTTC
13	.	.	TRBV12-3/TRBV12-4	TRBJ2-7	CASSLGGGKEQYF	TGTGCCAGCAGTTTAGGGGGGGGCAAAGAGCAGTACTTC
17	.	TRBD2	TRBV20-1	TRBJ2-7	CSALPGLAELGSYEQYF	TGCAGTGCTCTCCCAGGACTAGCGGAATTAGGGTCCTACGAGCAGTACTTC
13	many	TRBD1	TRBV12-3/TRBV12-4	TRBJ2-7	CASRPTGGYEQYF	TGTGCCAGCAGGCCGACAGGGGGATACGAGCAGTACTTC
15	.	.	TRBV11-2	TRBJ2-5	CASSLAGQDQETQYF	TGTGCCAGCAGCTTAGCCGGGCAGGACCAAGAGACCCAGTACTTC
17	few	TRBD2	TRBV12-3/TRBV12-4	TRBJ2-7	CASSLARPSGPSYEQYF	TGTGCCAGCAGTTTAGCGCGCCCTAGCGGGCCCTCCTACGAGCAGTACTTC
14	.	.	TRBV7-2	TRBJ2-5	CASSLAFAQETQYF	TGTGCCAGCAGCTTAGCGTTTGCACAAGAGACCCAGTACTTC
16	.	.	TRBV7-3	TRBJ2-1	CASSPWFPDPRDEQFF	TGTGCCAGCAGCCCATGGTTCCCGGACCCGCGGGATGAGCAGTTCTTC
14	.	.	TRBV9	TRBJ2-7	CASSVGLGPYEQYF	TGTGCCAGCAGCGTAGGTCTAGGACCATACGAGCAGTACTTC
12	.	.	TRBV2	TRBJ2-1	CASRQGGHEQFF	TGTGCCAGCAGGCAGGGGGGTCATGAGCAGTTCTTC
12	.	.	TRBV12-3/TRBV12-4	TRBJ1-2	CASSGRVYGYTF	TGTGCCAGCAGTGGCCGAGTATATGGCTACACCTTC
12	many	.	TRBV2	TRBJ2-5	CATHGGQETQYF	TGTGCCACCCATGGAGGGCAAGAGACCCAGTACTTC
14	many	TRBD2	TRBV29-1	TRBJ2-1	CSVEGRDSYNEQFF	TGCAGCGTTGAGGGGAGGGATTCCTACAATGAGCAGTTCTTC
14	.	.	TRBV12-3/TRBV12-4	TRBJ1-2	CASSFGDLNYGYTF	TGTGCCAGCAGTTTCGGGGACCTCAACTATGGCTACACCTTC
13	few	TRBD1	TRBV12-3/TRBV12-4	TRBJ1-6	CASSDRENSPLHF	TGTGCCAGCAGTGACAGGGAGAATTCACCCCTCCACTTT
14	once	.	TRBV7-6	TRBJ2-3	CASSLNRKTDTQYF	TGTGCCAGCAGCCTAAATCGGAAAACAGATACGCAGTATTTT
16	few	TRBD2	TRBV10-3	TRBJ2-5	CAISESSGSGGGTQYF	TGTGCCATCAGTGAGTCCAGCGGTAGCGGGGGTGGGACCCAGTACTTC
12	.	.	TRBV11-3	TRBJ2-2	CASSSHHGELFF	TGTGCCAGCAGCTCTCATCACGGGGAGCTGTTTTTT
16	once	.	TRBV15	TRBJ2-1	CATSRDTLRGGGEQFF	TGTGCCACCAGCAGAGACACCCTGCGGGGTGGGGGTGAGCAGTTCTTC
15	few	.	TRBV29-1	TRBJ2-1	CSGYGGGFKYNEQFF	TGCAGTGGTTATGGAGGGGGGTTTAAATACAATGAGCAGTTCTTC
15	.	TRBD2	TRBV11-2	TRBJ2-3	CASSVRGGGTDTQYF	TGTGCCAGCAGCGTCCGGGGGGGTGGCACAGATACGCAGTATTTT
15	.	.	TRBV5-5	TRBJ1-1	CASSPRGTTNTEAFF	TGTGCCAGCAGCCCCCGGGGGACGACGAACACTGAAGCTTTCTTT
14	few	.	TRBV4-2	TRBJ2-7	CASRSDSSGHEQYF	TGTGCCAGCAGATCCGATTCGTCCGGGCACGAGCAGTACTTC
14	.	.	TRBV15	TRBJ2-7	CATSRGQDRYEQYF	TGTGCCACCAGCAGAGGACAGGACCGTTACGAGCAGTACTTC
15	few	.	TRBV10-3	TRBJ1-1	CAITARGRGDTEAFF	TGTGCCATCACGGCTCGGGGCAGGGGTGACACTGAAGCTTTCTTT
14	many	.	TRBV25-1	TRBJ1-1	CASSVTGMNTEAFF	TGTGCCAGCAGTGTCACAGGGATGAACACTGAAGCTTTCTTT
15	many	.	TRBV15	TRBJ2-1	CATSRDPKGYNEQFF	TGTGCCACCAGCAGGGACCCCAAGGGCTACAATGAGCAGTTCTTC
18	.	TRBD1	TRBV10-3	TRBJ2-6	CAISDMRQGARGANVLTF	TGTGCCATCAGTGATATGAGACAGGGGGCGCGGGGGGCCAACGTCCTGACTTTC
11	many	.	TRBV5-1	TRBJ1-1	CASRTGTEAFF	TGCGCCAGCAGAACGGGGACTGAAGCTTTCTTT
16	.	.	TRBV7-8	TRBJ1-3	CASSGPKGGGGNTIYF	TGTGCCAGCAGCGGACCTAAGGGGGGAGGTGGAAACACCATATATTTT
12	.	.	TRBV7-9	TRBJ1-5	CASSLGGIFQHF	TGTGCCAGCAGCTTAGGAGGGATCTTCCAGCATTTT